Shown below are 29 T cell receptor beta chains from a single sample sequenced in a study of T-cell memory formation after mild COVID-19. TCRdb itself ran the 5' RACE reads through MiXCR, one entry per CDR3 protein. The sample records approximately 100,000 distinct CDR3 sequences, roughly 12% being singletons. Source material: PBMCs or a T cell subset sorted from them (not recorded which). Receptors originate from an adult woman who had mild COVID-19 (a few samples of this study predate the infection). Cell type and time point are not known.

The rearrangement uses TRBV7-6 and TRBJ2-7, with TRBD1 matching over 7 bases. V gave up 4 bases and J gave up 3 bases; unmatched junction bases: 12. Germline V CDR1 and CDR2: SGHVS, FNYEAQ. This CDR3 is built from 16 residues. The CDR3, as DNA: TGTGCCAGCAGCTCATGGACAGGCGCCCTGGACTACGAGCAGTACTTC. Translation: CASSSWTGALDYEQYF. The variable domain in full, completed from reference TRBV7-6 and TRBJ2-7, reads GAGVSQSPRYKVTKRGQDVALRCDPISGHVSLYWYRQALGQGPEFLTYFNYEAQQDKSGLPNDRFSAERPEGSISTLTIQRTEQRDSAMYRCASSSWTGALDYEQYFGPGTRLTVT.

This clonotype has more than one count but fewer than ten. CDR3 sequence reads: CASSPPATGLKNTEAFF. CDR3 nucleotide sequence: TGCGCCAGCAGCCCGCCTGCCACCGGACTAAAGAACACTGAAGCTTTCTTT. The chain recombines TRBV5-1 with TRBJ1-1; D is ambiguous. There are 17 residues in the CDR3. V shed 4 bases and J shed 1 base, with 20 bases lying between them. In germline, CDR1 is SGHRS, CDR2 YFSETQ.

This clonotype was seen a handful of times. The V gene is TRBV20-1, the J gene TRBJ2-5; 9 positions match TRBD1. This CDR3 region has 16 residues. Germline CDR1 and CDR2: DFQATT and SNEGSKA (reference sequence). V dropped 1 base and J dropped 5; count of bases not matched to a gene: 11. CDR3 residues: CSARAYNRGPKETQYF. The CDR3 region has the DNA TGCAGTGCTAGAGCGTACAACAGGGGGCCTAAGGAGACCCAGTACTTC.

V usage is TRBV7-2 and J usage is TRBJ2-2; TRBD1 matches at 7 bases. V gave up 7 bases and J gave up 4 bases; unmatched junction bases: 21. From germline, CDR1 is SGHTA and CDR2 FQGNSA. The CDR3 is 19 amino acids. This CDR3 is CASKGSPLGQPASTGELFF. As DNA, the CDR3 is TGTGCCAGCAAGGGAAGCCCCCTGGGACAGCCGGCTTCCACCGGGGAGCTGTTTTTT.

This chain links TRBV19 with TRBJ2-2, with D possibly being TRBD1 or TRBD2 (5 bases each). The CDR3 consists of 15 residues. Germline V gene lookup returns CDR1 LNHDA and CDR2 SQIVND (reference sequence). The V end lost 8 bases, the J end lost 0 bases, and 13 bases lay between the germline ends. CDR3 sequence: CASYGAPPNTGELFF. For the CDR3, the DNA is TGTGCCAGTTACGGGGCGCCTCCGAACACCGGGGAGCTGTTTTTT.

The sample holds a few counts of this clonotype. The V and J genes are TRBV7-9 and TRBJ2-2, with no clear D. With 1 base removed from V and 6 bases from J, the gap between germline ends came to 6 bases. Germline CDR1 SEHNR, CDR2 FQNEAQ (reference sequence). The CDR3 extends over 13 amino acids. This CDR3 is CASSLDTAGELFF. CDR3 coding DNA: TGTGCCAGCAGCTTAGACACAGCCGGGGAGCTGTTTTTT.

This clonotype was found a few times. CDR3 region: CASSEAGRGETQYF. The CDR3, as DNA: TGTGCCAGTTCTGAGGCGGGAAGGGGAGAGACCCAGTACTTC. The chain uses TRBV6-2 or TRBV6-3 and TRBJ2-5, with D perhaps matching TRBD2 (6 bases). Germline V gene lookup returns CDR1 MNHEY and CDR2 SVGEGT. Trimming removed 9 bases at V and 4 bases at J, with 18 bases between. The CDR3 has 14 residues.

This clonotype was seen only a few times. The chain employs TRBV24-1 and TRBJ2-7, with D perhaps matching TRBD1 (6 bases). With 1 base removed from V and 0 bases from J, the gap between germline ends came to 9 bases. This CDR3 has 15 residues. CDR1 is KGHDR and CDR2 is SFDVKD in the germline V gene. Here the CDR3 DNA reads TGTGCCACCAGTGATTTACTGGGGGCCTCCTACGAGCAGTACTTC. Its protein is CATSDLLGASYEQYF.

V and J are TRBV3-1 and TRBJ1-5; tentative D call: TRBD1 (6 bases). The CDR3 loop spans 17 amino acids. V lost 0 bases and J 5 bases, leaving 17 bases between the germline ends. Germline lookup yields CDR1 LGHDT and CDR2 YNNKEL (reference sequence). In nucleotides, the CDR3 is TGTGCCAGCAGCCAAGAATATAAGGGGGGAAAGGATCAGCCCCAGCATTTT. Amino acids: CASSQEYKGGKDQPQHF.

The chain links TRBV5-6 to TRBJ1-2; D is possibly TRBD1 (6 bases). Trimming took 0 bases from V and 2 from J, leaving 11 bases between them. CDR3 length: 15 residues. CDR1 and CDR2 (germline): SGHDT, YYEEEE. CDR3 amino acids: CASSLAQGPNYGYTF. The CDR3 nucleotides read TGTGCCAGCAGCTTGGCCCAGGGGCCCAACTATGGCTACACCTTC. The whole variable domain, remainder taken from reference TRBV5-6 and TRBJ1-2, is DAGVTQSPTHLIKTRGQQVTLRCSPKSGHDTVSWYQQALGQGPQFIFQYYEEEERQRGNFPDRFSGHQFPNYSSELNVNALLLGDSALYLCASSLAQGPNYGYTFGSGTRLTVV.

The rearrangement links TRBV7-2 to TRBJ1-5; the D is unclear. The germline V gene encodes CDR1 SGHTA and CDR2 FQGNSA. Between the trimmed V and J ends, which lost 5 bases and 4 bases, there was a span of 3 bases. CDR3 size: 11 residues. The CDR3 region is CASSPNQPQHF. The CDR3 DNA reads as TGTGCCAGCAGCCCAAATCAGCCCCAGCATTTT.

This clonotype has more than one count but fewer than ten. The DNA of the CDR3 is TGTGCCGGGCTGGGACCGTACACAGATACGCAGTATTTT. Encoded protein: CAGLGPYTDTQYF. This chain links TRBV5-4 with TRBJ2-3; D tentatively reads TRBD1 or TRBD2 (5 bases each). This CDR3 region has 13 residues. The germline V gene encodes CDR1 SGHNT and CDR2 YYREEE (reference sequence). Trimming left V 10 bases short and J 2 bases short, with 14 bases between.

This clonotype was recorded at least ten times. The V and J genes are TRBV27 and TRBJ2-7; TRBD1 matches at 7 bases. With V trimmed by 2 bases and J by 2 bases, 6 bases remained unmatched. This CDR3 comprises 15 residues. Germline CDR1 is MNHEY and CDR2 is SMNVEV (reference sequence). CDR3 region: CASSLKATGPYEQYF. The CDR3, as DNA: TGTGCCAGCAGTTTAAAGGCGACAGGGCCCTACGAGCAGTACTTC.

The chain recombines TRBV4-1 with TRBJ2-7; tentative D call: TRBD1 (5 bases). Trimming left V 4 bases short and J 3 bases short, with 16 bases between. The CDR3 covers 15 residues. Per the germline V gene, CDR1 is MGHRA and CDR2 is YSYEKL. CDR3 region: CASSPPGSFFYEQYF. The CDR3 nucleotides read TGCGCCAGCAGCCCCCCAGGGTCGTTTTTCTACGAGCAGTACTTC.

About this clonotype: A read error may be the cause here, since a much bigger clone is one base away. The genes are TRBV15 and TRBJ2-1, with 8 bases identical to TRBD2. This CDR3 region has 19 residues. Germline CDR1 and CDR2: LNHNV and YYDKDF (reference sequence). CDR3 residues: CPTSSSLTSDRAWYNEQFF. In DNA, the CDR3 is TGTCCCACCAGCAGTTCCCTGACTAGCGACAGAGCTTGGTACAATGAGCAGTTCTTC.

This clonotype was found a few times. The chain carries TRBV30 and TRBJ2-7; a weak D match, TRBD1 (6 bases). The CDR3 length is 16 residues. CDR1 and CDR2 from the germline V gene are GTSNPN and SVGIG (reference sequence). V lost 0 bases and J lost 3, with 18 bases in between. The CDR3 DNA reads TGTGCCTGGAGTGTACTTACGGGACACACGATCTACGAGCAGTACTTC. Amino acids: CAWSVLTGHTIYEQYF.

The table lists this clonotype with a few counts. CDR3 loop: CASSQNTGHEQFF. For the CDR3, the DNA is TGTGCCAGCAGCCAAAACACAGGTCATGAGCAGTTCTTC. V and J are TRBV4-2 and TRBJ2-1; possibly TRBD1 for D (5 bases). The CDR3 has 13 amino acids. The germline V gene encodes CDR1 LGHNA and CDR2 YNFKEQ. V dropped 2 bases and J dropped 8 bases, with 10 bases sitting between them.

In its sample, this clonotype was seen a few times. The chain recombines TRBV28 with TRBJ1-4; 7 bases map to TRBD1. Trimming cost V 6 bases and J 6 bases; bases outside gene matches: 7. This CDR3 contains 14 residues. The germline CDR1 and CDR2 sequences are MDHEN and SYDVKM. The CDR3 nucleotides are TGTGCCAGCAGGGCTCAGGGGGGGGATGAAAAACTGTTTTTT. It codes for CASRAQGGDEKLFF.

The chain carries TRBV2 and TRBJ2-3, with D hard to call. Germline assignment: CDR1 SNHLY and CDR2 FYNNEI. V lost 1 base, J lost 13 bases, and 18 bases lay in between. This CDR3 spans 14 amino acids. CDR3 residues: CASSEDGPYPQKYF. CDR3 coding DNA: TGTGCCAGCAGTGAAGACGGGCCCTACCCCCAAAAGTATTTT.

The chain combines TRBV12-3 or TRBV12-4 with TRBJ2-7, with D unclear. The CDR3 covers 11 residues. V was pared by 3 bases and J by 5 bases, with 5 bases between. CDR3 in amino acids: CASSFRDEQYF. Here the CDR3 DNA reads TGTGCCAGCAGTTTCCGGGACGAGCAGTACTTC.

The sample holds many counts of this clonotype. The chain carries TRBV12-3 or TRBV12-4 and TRBJ1-5; the D is unclear. V gave up 8 bases and J gave up 3 bases, with 14 bases separating them. The CDR3 loop spans 14 amino acids. The CDR3 nucleotides read TGTGCCAGCTCTCTTGGCAGGTACAATCAGCCCCAGCATTTT. Protein sequence: CASSLGRYNQPQHF.

The rearrangement uses TRBV27 and TRBJ2-3, with unresolved D. The V gene lost 3 bases and the J gene lost 5 bases, with 15 bases spanning the gap. The CDR3 consists of 15 residues. The V gene's germline CDR1 is MNHEY and CDR2 SMNVEV (reference sequence). The CDR3 sequence: CASSLVPTPRDTQYF. Written as DNA, the CDR3 is TGTGCCAGCAGTTTGGTCCCGACCCCGCGAGATACGCAGTATTTT.

The V call is TRBV27, the J call TRBJ2-3, with 11 nucleotides matching TRBD2. The CDR3 is 15 residues long. The ends lost 6 bases at V and 6 bases at J; junction bases unmatched: 8. Germline CDR1 is MNHEY and CDR2 is SMNVEV (reference sequence). The CDR3 is CASRWIAGGGDTQYF. The DNA for the CDR3 is TGTGCCAGCAGGTGGATAGCGGGAGGGGGTGATACGCAGTATTTT.

This clonotype has a handful of counts. The gene calls are TRBV9 and TRBJ2-7, with 7 nucleotides matching TRBD2. Germline V lookup: CDR1 SGDLS, CDR2 YYNGEE. The CDR3 runs to 15 residues. Losses at the gene ends were 0 bases for V and 5 bases for J; bases not matched to a gene: 8. The CDR3, as DNA: TGTGCCAGCAGCGTAGCGGGGGGAACCGTTGACGAGCAGTACTTC. Protein sequence: CASSVAGGTVDEQYF.

This clonotype was seen many times. A junction end diverges from the germline sequence, so it may reflect a read error. The chain links TRBV5-1 to TRBJ2-7, with D maybe TRBD1 (6 bases). CDR3 length: 13 residues. Germline assignment: CDR1 SGHRS and CDR2 YFSETQ. The DNA for the CDR3 is TGTGCCAGCAGCTTAGCAGGGGTCTACGAGCAGTACTTC. It specifies CASSLAGVYEQYF.

In DNA form, the CDR3 reads TGTGCCAGCAGCACTACCGGGACTGAGAATGAAAAACTGTTTTTT. Its protein product is CASSTTGTENEKLFF. The chain recombines TRBV7-9 with TRBJ1-4; TRBD1 is a possible D gene (5 bases). Germline CDR1 reads SEHNR; CDR2 reads FQNEAQ (reference sequence). V was pared by 5 bases and J by 5 bases, with 15 bases between. The CDR3 is 15 residues long.

The chain is built from TRBV7-8 and TRBJ2-2; D is ambiguous. This CDR3 contains 13 residues. The germline V and J ends were trimmed by 7 bases and 2 bases, with 8 bases remaining between them. The germline gives CDR1 SGHVS, CDR2 FQNEAQ. CDR3 bases: TGTGCCAGCATCGAGGATAACACCGGGGAGCTGTTTTTT. It specifies CASIEDNTGELFF. The whole variable domain, remainder taken from reference TRBV7-8 and TRBJ2-2, is GAGVSQSPRYKVAKRGQDVALRCDPISGHVSLFWYQQALGQGPEFLTYFQNEAQLDKSGLPSDRFFAERPEGSVSTLKIQRTQQEDSAVYLCASIEDNTGELFFGEGSRLTVL.

The J gene is TRBJ2-7, the V gene TRBV19, with TRBD1 matching 7 bases. This CDR3 spans 14 amino acids. V was clipped by 4 bases and J by 6 bases; unmatched bases: 9. Per germline, CDR1 LNHDA and CDR2 SQIVND (reference sequence). Written as DNA, the CDR3 is TGTGCCAGTAGTACGACAGGGTACAACGTCGAGCAGTACTTC. As protein: CASSTTGYNVEQYF.

This chain links TRBV27 with TRBJ2-7, with a weak D call TRBD1 (5 bases). The length of the CDR3 is 13 residues. Germline V CDR1 and CDR2: MNHEY, SMNVEV (reference sequence). Trimming left V 2 bases short and J 3 bases short, with 8 bases between. CDR3 in DNA: TGTGCCAGCAGTTTACCCGGACACTACGAGCAGTACTTC. The encoded protein is CASSLPGHYEQYF.